The sequence of this T cell receptor (beta chain) was determined in a study of T-cell reconstitution after alpha-beta-depleted transplantation in children. Study-wide results and limits: Expanded graft clones, several hundred of them, were reportedly the source of alpha-beta T cells about two months after transplant.

This CDR3 has 16 residues. Germline trimming cut 0 bases from V and 1 base from J; bases unmatched to any gene: 6. CDR1 and CDR2 from the germline V gene are LNHNV and YYDKDF (reference sequence). This sample's TCRbeta library carried unique molecular identifier barcodes. TCRdb re-derived calls from the PCR reads in MiXCR, one entry per CDR3 protein. The sample has about 590,000 distinct CDR3 sequences, over 10% seen once. Concerning this clonotype: Antigen specificity is unknown.

The sample here was PBMCs, mostly from graft donor cells, taken 360 days after TCRalphabeta/CD19-depleted stem cell transplant. J is TRBJ2-7 and V is TRBV15; 7 positions agree with TRBD2. The source of this sequence is a male patient under 18 who had a stem cell transplant for acute myeloid leukemia, so the T cells may come from the graft donor. CDR3 in amino acids: CATSRDGGELSYEQYF. The CDR3 DNA reads as TGTGCCACCAGCAGAGATGGGGGGGAACTTTCCTACGAGCAGTACTTC.